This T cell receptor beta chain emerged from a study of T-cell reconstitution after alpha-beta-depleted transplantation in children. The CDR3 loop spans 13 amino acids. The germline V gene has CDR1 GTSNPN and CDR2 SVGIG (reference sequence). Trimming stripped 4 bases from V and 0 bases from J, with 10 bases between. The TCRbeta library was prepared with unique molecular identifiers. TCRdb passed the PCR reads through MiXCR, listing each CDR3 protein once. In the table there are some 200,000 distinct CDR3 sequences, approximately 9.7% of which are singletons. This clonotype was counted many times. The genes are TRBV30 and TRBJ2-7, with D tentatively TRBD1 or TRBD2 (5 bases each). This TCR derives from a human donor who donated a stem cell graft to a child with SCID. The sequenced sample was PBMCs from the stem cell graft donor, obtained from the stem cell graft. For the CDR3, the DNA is TGTGCCTGGAAGGGACGACGCTCCTACGAGCAGTACTTC. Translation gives CAWKGRRSYEQYF.